This entry concerns a single T cell receptor (beta chain). Its specificity is not known. It was with 60 Vbeta and 13 Jbeta primers that the PCR ran. The repertoire was sequenced with immunoSEQ multiplex PCR; TCRdb's copy has only in-frame clones and lacks some. The table for this sample gives 25,000 to 40,000 clones. These data come from a study of cytomegalovirus exposure and HLA in healthy donors. Study-wide findings and caveats: High specificity and sensitivity for cytomegalovirus status were reported for the classifier. Highly shared sequence variants in one cluster were likely a sequencing artifact.

Trimming took 2 bases from V and 3 from J, leaving 10 bases between them. This CDR3 contains 14 residues. Germline V gene data show CDR1 as SNHLY and CDR2 as FYNNEI. The chain combines TRBV2 with TRBJ1-1; D is perhaps TRBD1 (6 bases). Specimen: PBMCs. The sequence was obtained from a middle-aged woman in good health and CMV-seropositive. DNA for the CDR3: TGTGCCAGCAGTGAAATCCCAGGGGACACTGAAGCTTTCTTT. This sequence encodes CASSEIPGDTEAFF.